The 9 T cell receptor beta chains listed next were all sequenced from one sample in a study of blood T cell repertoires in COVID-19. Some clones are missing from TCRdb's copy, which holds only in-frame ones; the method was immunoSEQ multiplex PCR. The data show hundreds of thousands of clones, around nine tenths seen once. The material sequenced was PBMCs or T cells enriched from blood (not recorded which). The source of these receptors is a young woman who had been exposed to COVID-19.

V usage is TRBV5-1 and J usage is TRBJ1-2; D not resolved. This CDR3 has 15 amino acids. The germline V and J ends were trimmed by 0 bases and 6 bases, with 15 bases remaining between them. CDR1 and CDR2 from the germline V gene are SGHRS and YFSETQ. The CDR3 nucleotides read TGCGCCAGCAGCTTGGGGTCCGTCCTCTATGATGGCTACACCTTC. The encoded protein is CASSLGSVLYDGYTF.

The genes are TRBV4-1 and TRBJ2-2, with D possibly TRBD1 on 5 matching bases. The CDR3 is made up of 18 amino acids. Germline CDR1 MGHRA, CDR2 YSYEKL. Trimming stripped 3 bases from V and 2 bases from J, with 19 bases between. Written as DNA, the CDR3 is TGCGCCAGCAGCCACGAGTTAACAGGAGCCCCAAACACCGGGGAGCTGTTTTTT. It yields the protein CASSHELTGAPNTGELFF.

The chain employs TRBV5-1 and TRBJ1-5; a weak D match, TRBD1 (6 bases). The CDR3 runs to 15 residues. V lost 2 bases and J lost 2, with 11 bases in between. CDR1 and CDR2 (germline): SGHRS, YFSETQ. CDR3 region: CASSLKQGGNQPQHF. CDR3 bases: TGCGCCAGCAGCTTAAAACAGGGCGGCAATCAGCCCCAGCATTTT.

The CDR3 region is CASSFGTGNSPLHF. The DNA of the CDR3 is TGTGCCAGCAGTTTCGGGACAGGAAATTCACCCCTCCACTTT. V usage is TRBV28 and J usage is TRBJ1-6, with 8 bases matching TRBD1. From germline, CDR1 is MDHEN and CDR2 SYDVKM. CDR3 length: 14 residues. V trimming: 3 bases; J trimming: 7 bases; junction bases outside the gene matches: 2.

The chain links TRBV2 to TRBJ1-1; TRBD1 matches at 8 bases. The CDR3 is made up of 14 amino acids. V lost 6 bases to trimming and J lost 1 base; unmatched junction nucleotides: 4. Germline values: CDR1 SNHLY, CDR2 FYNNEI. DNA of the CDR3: TGTGCCAGCAGGAAGACAGGGGCGAACACTGAAGCTTTCTTT. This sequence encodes CASRKTGANTEAFF.

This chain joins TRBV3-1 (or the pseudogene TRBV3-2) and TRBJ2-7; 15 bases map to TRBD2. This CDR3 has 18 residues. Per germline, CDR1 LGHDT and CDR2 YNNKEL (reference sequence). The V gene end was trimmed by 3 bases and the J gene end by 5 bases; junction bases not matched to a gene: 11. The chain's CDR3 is CASSHSAGTSGRLNEQYF. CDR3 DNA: TGTGCCAGCAGCCACTCAGCCGGGACTAGCGGGAGGCTCAACGAGCAGTACTTC.

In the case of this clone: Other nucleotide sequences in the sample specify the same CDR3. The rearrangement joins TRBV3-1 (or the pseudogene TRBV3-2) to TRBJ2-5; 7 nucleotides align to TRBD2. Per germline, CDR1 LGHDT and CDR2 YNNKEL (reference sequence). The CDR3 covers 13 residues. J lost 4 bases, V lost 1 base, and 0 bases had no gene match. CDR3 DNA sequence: TGTGCCAGCAGCCAAGGACTAGCAGAGACCCAGTACTTC. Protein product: CASSQGLAETQYF.

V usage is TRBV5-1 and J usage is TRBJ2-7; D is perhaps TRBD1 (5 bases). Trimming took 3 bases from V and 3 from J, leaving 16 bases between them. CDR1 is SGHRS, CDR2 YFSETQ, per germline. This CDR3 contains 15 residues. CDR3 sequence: CASSSDASGYYEQYF. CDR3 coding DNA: TGCGCCAGCAGCTCGGACGCTTCAGGGTACTACGAGCAGTACTTC. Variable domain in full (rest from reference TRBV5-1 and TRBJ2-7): KAGVTQTPRYLIKTRGQQVTLSCSPISGHRSVSWYQQTPGQGLQFLFEYFSETQRNKGNFPGRFSGRQFSNSRSEMNVSTLELGDSALYLCASSSDASGYYEQYFGPGTRLTVT.

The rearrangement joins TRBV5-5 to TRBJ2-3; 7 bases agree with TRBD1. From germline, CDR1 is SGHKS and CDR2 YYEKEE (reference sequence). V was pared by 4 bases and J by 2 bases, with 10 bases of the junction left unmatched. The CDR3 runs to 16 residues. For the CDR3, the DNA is TGTGCCAGCAGCCTTGACCGACAGGGATACACAGATACGCAGTATTTT. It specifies CASSLDRQGYTDTQYF.